Presented here are 19 T cell receptor beta chains from one specimen sequenced in a study of CD8 T cells in Susac syndrome. cDNA came from about 0.5 to 1 ug RNA primed by random hexamers. TCRdb used MiXCR to reprocess the immunoSEQ multiplex PCR reads, holding one entry per CDR3 protein. This sample has more than 150,000 distinct CDR3 sequences, with about 95% found just once. Sequencing was performed on CD8+ T cells from PBMCs. The receptor source for this set is a human donor with Susac syndrome.

The V and J genes are TRBV7-3 and TRBJ2-7, with 13 bases lining up with TRBD2. Losses at the gene ends were 2 bases for V and 2 bases for J; bases not matched to a gene: 9. In germline, CDR1 is SGHTA, CDR2 FQGTGA. The CDR3 runs 18 residues. The CDR3 DNA reads as TGTGCCAGCAGCTTAGGGGGGACTAGCGGGGCCAAAACCTACGAGCAGTACTTC. It encodes CASSLGGTSGAKTYEQYF.

This clonotype was found once. The chain is built from TRBV27 and TRBJ2-3, with D tentatively TRBD2 (6 bases). The V end was cut by 5 bases, the J end by 3 bases, with 15 bases between. The CDR3 covers 15 residues. The germline V gene has CDR1 MNHEY and CDR2 SMNVEV (reference sequence). For the CDR3, the DNA is TGTGCCAGCAGTACTCGGGGGACGGGGACAGATACGCAGTATTTT. As protein: CASSTRGTGTDTQYF.

The J gene is TRBJ2-1, the V gene TRBV28, with D tentatively TRBD2 (5 bases). There are 15 residues in the CDR3. Per germline, CDR1 MDHEN and CDR2 SYDVKM. With 5 bases removed from V and 5 bases from J, the gap between germline ends came to 16 bases. DNA for the CDR3: TGTGCCAGCAGTCCGCCGGGATTCGGGAACAATGAGCAGTTCTTC. Protein: CASSPPGFGNNEQFF.

This chain links TRBV3-1 with TRBJ1-1, with 8 positions matching TRBD1. This CDR3 comprises 14 residues. J lost 3 bases, V lost 5 bases, and 5 bases had no gene match. Germline values: CDR1 LGHDT, CDR2 YNNKEL (reference sequence). CDR3 protein: CASSSRQGHTEAFF. The CDR3 DNA sequence: TGTGCCAGCAGCTCCCGACAGGGGCACACTGAAGCTTTCTTT.

Concerning this clonotype: The DNA is left out, because the CDR3 cannot be placed on it with certainty; the CDR3 is given as TCRdb lists it. V gene TRBV12-3 or TRBV12-4 combines with J gene TRBJ1-2; the table's D call TRBD1 went unverified against the DNA. The CDR3 length equals 13 residues, ends included. CDR3 sequence: CASSSSTVNGYTF.

The rearrangement uses TRBV12-3 or TRBV12-4 and TRBJ2-1; D might be TRBD2 (6 bases). V gave up 10 bases and J gave up 9 bases, with 13 bases separating them. This CDR3 region has 11 residues. CDR3: CATSNGGEQFF. The CDR3 DNA sequence: TGTGCCACTTCAAACGGGGGTGAGCAGTTCTTC.

The CDR3 DNA follows: TGCGCCAGCAGCCTGCCCAGAGACAGGGTCTCCTATGGCTACACCTTC. Encoded protein: CASSLPRDRVSYGYTF. The J gene is TRBJ1-2, the V gene TRBV4-1; 7 nucleotides line up with TRBD1. Per germline, CDR1 MGHRA and CDR2 YSYEKL. The V gene end was trimmed by 4 bases and the J gene end by 4 bases; junction bases not matched to a gene: 12. This CDR3 comprises 16 residues.

This chain links TRBV7-9 with TRBJ2-7, with 13 bases identical to TRBD2. The junction had 14 bases not matched to a gene; V was cut back by 4 bases and J by 5 bases. The CDR3 length is 18 residues. Germline V gives CDR1 SEHNR, CDR2 FQNEAQ (reference sequence). The CDR3 nucleotides are TGTGCCAGCAGCTCTGGACTAGCGGGAGCCCATCATCTGGACGAGCAGTACTTC. Its protein is CASSSGLAGAHHLDEQYF.

The chain couples TRBV9 to TRBJ2-3; possible D gene TRBD1, 6 bases. The CDR3 is 16 residues long. V shed 3 bases and J shed 0 bases, with 14 bases lying between them. Germline V gene lookup returns CDR1 SGDLS and CDR2 YYNGEE. DNA of the CDR3: TGTGCCAGCAGCGAAGTGACAGGCCATAGCACAGATACGCAGTATTTT. It specifies CASSEVTGHSTDTQYF.

The V gene is TRBV30, the J gene TRBJ1-4, with unresolved D. CDR1 and CDR2 (germline): GTSNPN, SVGIG (reference sequence). The CDR3 is 12 amino acids. Between the trimmed V and J ends, which lost 3 bases and 4 bases, there was a span of 6 bases. The CDR3 protein is CAWRDYNEKLFF. For the CDR3, the DNA is TGTGCCTGGAGGGACTATAATGAAAAACTGTTTTTT.

The rearrangement joins TRBV12-3 or TRBV12-4 to TRBJ2-5, with D possibly matching TRBD2 (6 bases). Trimming took off 5 bases at V and 5 bases at J, with 15 bases between the two ends. CDR3 length: 14 amino acids. Written as DNA, the CDR3 is TGTGCCAGCAGTCCCTCGGGGGATTCGGAGACCCAGTACTTC. Its protein product is CASSPSGDSETQYF.

V and J are TRBV9 and TRBJ2-7; 8 bases are shared with TRBD1. The CDR3 is made up of 15 amino acids. Germline V gives CDR1 SGDLS, CDR2 YYNGEE. The V and J ends lost 4 bases and 3 bases, in that order; junction bases with no gene match: 9. CDR3 bases: TGTGCCAGCAGCCCTACGACAGGGGACAACTACGAGCAGTACTTC. This sequence encodes CASSPTTGDNYEQYF.

The V and J genes are TRBV15 and TRBJ2-4; D remains ambiguous. Deletions cut 0 bases from V and 7 bases from J, with 7 bases between. The CDR3 has 13 amino acids. Per germline, CDR1 LNHNV and CDR2 YYDKDF (reference sequence). CDR3 sequence: CATSRDMANIQYF. The CDR3 DNA is TGTGCCACCAGCAGAGATATGGCGAACATTCAGTACTTC.

The chain recombines TRBV20-1 with TRBJ2-7; TRBD1 is a possible D gene (5 bases). Germline CDR1 and CDR2: DFQATT and SNEGSKA (reference sequence). The CDR3 is made up of 13 amino acids. Between the trimmed V and J ends, which lost 5 bases and 1 base, there was a span of 12 bases. CDR3 sequence reads: CSAPGSPSYEQYF. The CDR3 coding sequence is TGCAGTGCTCCAGGGTCCCCGTCCTACGAGCAGTACTTC.

The rearrangement links TRBV24-1 to TRBJ1-5; no clear D gene. V was clipped by 7 bases and J by 3 bases, with 9 bases between them. Per germline, CDR1 KGHDR and CDR2 SFDVKD. This CDR3 contains 13 residues. CDR3: CATRAGFNQPQHF. Written as DNA, the CDR3 is TGTGCCACCAGAGCAGGATTCAATCAGCCCCAGCATTTT.

This clonotype was seen a single time. The J gene is TRBJ2-2, the V gene TRBV7-9; 10 bases line up with TRBD2. Germline CDR1 SEHNR, CDR2 FQNEAQ (reference sequence). The CDR3 is 16 residues long. The trim removed 5 bases at V and 2 bases at J, leaving 5 bases unmatched. The CDR3 sequence is CASSPRTSGNTGELFF. The CDR3 nucleotides read TGTGCCAGCAGCCCTCGGACTAGCGGTAACACCGGGGAGCTGTTTTTT.

The chain links TRBV7-8 to TRBJ1-2; D not resolved. The V end was cut by 5 bases, the J end by 6 bases, with 13 bases between. This CDR3 has 13 amino acids. The germline gives CDR1 SGHVS, CDR2 FQNEAQ. This CDR3 reads CASSDPAFHGYTF. CDR3 sequence (DNA): TGTGCCAGCAGCGATCCCGCTTTTCATGGCTACACCTTC.

The CDR3 DNA follows: TGTGCCAGCAGTGAGATTGATCCCAGGCTGTACTTC. Its protein product is CASSEIDPRLYF. V and J are TRBV2 and TRBJ2-7; D remains unclear. This CDR3 contains 12 residues. The V and J ends lost 3 bases and 12 bases respectively, with 15 bases between them. Germline V gene lookup returns CDR1 SNHLY and CDR2 FYNNEI.

This sequence joins TRBV12-3 or TRBV12-4 and TRBJ1-1, with D possibly matching TRBD1 (6 bases). V lost 2 bases to trimming and J lost 11 bases, with 15 bases between them. There are 13 residues in the CDR3. This CDR3 is CASSLIVTGQAFF. CDR3 DNA: TGTGCCAGCAGTTTAATCGTAACAGGGCAGGCTTTCTTT.